Listed here are 9 T cell receptor beta chains from one sample, sequenced in a study of tissue T cells after allogeneic stem cell transplantation. Sequenced by immunoSEQ multiplex PCR; TCRdb stores in-frame clones only, minus some. The repertoire holds 5,500 to 7,500 clones, with roughly 63% as singletons. Here the sequenced sample was tissue from the stomach, taken at autopsy. These receptors came from a woman aged 18 to 55 with breast cancer.

This clone was counted between two and nine times. The same CDR3 also results from other DNA sequences found in this sample. The CDR3 reads CASSVGYNEQFF. The CDR3 nucleotides read TGTGCCAGCAGCGTAGGCTACAATGAGCAGTTCTTC. The chain carries TRBV9 and TRBJ2-1; D is unresolved. The CDR3 is 12 amino acids. The germline gives CDR1 SGDLS, CDR2 YYNGEE. V lost 0 bases and J lost 3, with 1 base in between.

This chain links TRBV2 with TRBJ1-1, with D perhaps TRBD1 (6 bases). The V end lost 7 bases, the J end lost 4 bases, and 16 bases lay between the germline ends. The CDR3 runs to 14 residues. Germline V lookup: CDR1 SNHLY, CDR2 FYNNEI. The CDR3 region is CASKPTGLGTEAFF. CDR3 bases: TGTGCCAGCAAGCCTACAGGGCTTGGCACTGAAGCTTTCTTT.

This clone was seen a single time. The genes are TRBV4-3 and TRBJ1-1; a weak D match, TRBD1 (6 bases). V was cut by 0 bases and J by 8 bases, with 10 bases left in between. The germline V gene has CDR1 LGHNA and CDR2 YSLEER. The CDR3 length is 13 residues. The DNA for the CDR3 is TGCGCCAGCAGCCAAGATCTGGGACAAGAAGCTTTCTTT. Its translation is CASSQDLGQEAFF.

The chain employs TRBV28 and TRBJ2-3, with D possibly TRBD2 on 5 matching bases. This CDR3 is 14 amino acids long. Between the trimmed V and J ends, which lost 6 bases and 1 base, there was a span of 11 bases. Looked up from germline, CDR1 is MDHEN and CDR2 is SYDVKM. The CDR3 DNA reads as TGTGCCAGCAGCCCCCCCGGGGGCACAGATACGCAGTATTTT. Residues: CASSPPGGTDTQYF.

The rearrangement links TRBV5-6 to TRBJ1-2; tentative D call: TRBD1 (6 bases). The germline V gene encodes CDR1 SGHDT and CDR2 YYEEEE. Trimming shortened V by 3 bases and J by 6 bases, and 12 bases separated the two germline ends. CDR3 length equals 13 residues. Here the CDR3 DNA reads TGTGCCAGCAGCTCACCTACAGGGAATGGCTACACCTTC. It specifies CASSSPTGNGYTF.

This clone was found a few times. This chain links TRBV10-3 with TRBJ2-1; perhaps TRBD2 as D (5 bases). V was trimmed by 8 bases and J by 3 bases, leaving 14 bases between them. The CDR3 loop spans 14 amino acids. CDR1 is ENHRY and CDR2 is SYGVKD in the germline V gene. This chain's CDR3 is CAISGREGYNEQFF. The DNA of the CDR3 is TGTGCCATCTCGGGAAGGGAAGGCTACAATGAGCAGTTCTTC.

This chain joins TRBV5-1 and TRBJ2-7; 8 nucleotides match TRBD2. Germline values: CDR1 SGHRS, CDR2 YFSETQ. The CDR3 runs to 13 residues. The J segment lost 6 bases and the V segment lost 7 bases, leaving 9 bases of the junction unmatched. Here the CDR3 DNA reads TGCGCCAGCCAGCGGGAGCCCGGTAGCGAGCAGTACTTC. It translates to CASQREPGSEQYF.

The V gene is TRBV9, the J gene TRBJ2-1; D ambiguous. CDR1 SGDLS and CDR2 YYNGEE come from the germline V gene. The CDR3 contains 15 residues. V lost 6 bases, J lost 2 bases, and 15 bases lay in between. The CDR3, as DNA: TGTGCCAGCACGGTAGGCGGTTCTACCTACAATGAGCAGTTCTTC. Its translation is CASTVGGSTYNEQFF.

This clone was observed a few times. The V and J genes are TRBV7-2 and TRBJ1-5; D uncertain. This CDR3 is 14 amino acids long. Germline V CDR1 and CDR2: SGHTA, FQGNSA. The ends were cut back, 5 bases at V and 7 bases at J, with 15 bases in the middle. The CDR3 spells CASSTQITGQPQHF. DNA of the CDR3: TGTGCCAGCAGCACCCAAATCACCGGCCAGCCCCAGCATTTT. Combining the CDR3 with reference TRBV7-2 and TRBJ1-5 gives the whole variable domain GAGVSQSPSNKVTEKGKDVELRCDPISGHTALYWYRQSLGQGLEFLIYFQGNSAPDKSGLPSDRFSAERTGGSVSTLTIQRTQQEDSAVYLCASSTQITGQPQHFGDGTRLSIL.